The clone carrying this T cell receptor beta chain has a handful of counts. Its antigen is currently unknown. Trimming at V came to 0 bases and at J to 5 bases, leaving 5 bases not matched to a gene. Germline assignment: CDR1 LGHNA and CDR2 YNFKEQ. This CDR3 has 16 residues. One entry per CDR3 protein results from TCRdb running MiXCR on the reads. The table lists about 340,000 distinct CDR3 sequences, just under 30% of them singletons. The data were taken from a study of T cell repertoires in cytomegalovirus infection. Findings and limits, study-wide: HLA-C-restricted CMV-specific TCR beta clonotypes were dominant in the ex vivo response. There were carriers of CMV plus the relevant HLA, and cumulative public TCR beta family frequency identified them.

V is TRBV4-2 and J is TRBJ2-3, with 10 bases matching TRBD2. The input for sequencing was cultured PBMCs, taken from culture after CMV antigen stimulation. This sequence originates from a human donor in good health (CMV status not recorded). Some clones in this sample may be carry-over from other donors' samples. CDR3 loop: CASSQDPSGGRDTQYF. DNA of the CDR3: TGTGCCAGCAGCCAAGACCCTAGCGGGGGTCGAGATACGCAGTATTTT.